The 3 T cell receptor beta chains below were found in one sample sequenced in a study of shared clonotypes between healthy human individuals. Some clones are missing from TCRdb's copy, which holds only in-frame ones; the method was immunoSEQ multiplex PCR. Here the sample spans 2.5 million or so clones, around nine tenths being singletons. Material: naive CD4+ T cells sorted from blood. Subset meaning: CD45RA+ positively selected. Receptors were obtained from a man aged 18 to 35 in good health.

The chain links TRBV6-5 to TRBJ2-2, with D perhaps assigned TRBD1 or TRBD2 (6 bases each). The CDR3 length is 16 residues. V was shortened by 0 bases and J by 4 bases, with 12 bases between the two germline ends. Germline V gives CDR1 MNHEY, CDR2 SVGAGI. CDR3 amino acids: CASSYSGGAGTGELFF. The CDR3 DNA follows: TGTGCCAGCAGTTACTCGGGGGGCGCAGGCACCGGGGAGCTGTTTTTT.

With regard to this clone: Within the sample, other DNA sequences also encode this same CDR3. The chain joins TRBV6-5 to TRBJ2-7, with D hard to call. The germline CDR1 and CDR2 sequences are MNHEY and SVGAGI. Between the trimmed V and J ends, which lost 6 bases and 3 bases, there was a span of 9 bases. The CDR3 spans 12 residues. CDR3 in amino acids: CASSSAGYEQYF. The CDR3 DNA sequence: TGTGCCAGCAGCAGCGCCGGCTACGAGCAGTACTTC.

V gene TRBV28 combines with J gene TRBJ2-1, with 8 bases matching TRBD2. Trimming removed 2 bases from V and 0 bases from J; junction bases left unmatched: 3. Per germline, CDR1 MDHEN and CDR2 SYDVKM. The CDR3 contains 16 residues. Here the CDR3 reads CASSLGGGSSYNEQFF. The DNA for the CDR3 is TGTGCCAGCAGTTTAGGCGGGGGGTCCTCCTACAATGAGCAGTTCTTC.